The sequence of this T cell receptor (beta chain) was determined in a study of T cell changes during pregnancy in multiple sclerosis. Germline V gene sequence: CDR1 SNHLY, CDR2 FYNNEI. The CDR3 consists of 15 residues. The J segment lost 3 bases and the V segment lost 8 bases, leaving 12 bases of the junction unmatched. Profiling relied on immunoSEQ multiplex PCR, and the TCRdb table lists in-frame clones only, not all of them. The data contain tens of thousands of clones, 85% to 90% of them seen just once; the ten biggest clones take up roughly 0.9%. V usage is TRBV2 and J usage is TRBJ2-7; 8 nucleotides align to TRBD2. The clonotype comes from a female donor in good health, enrolled as a control in a pregnancy study. Material: peripheral blood, obtained in the first trimester of pregnancy. CDR3 in DNA: TGTGCCAGCTCCGCGGCTCGGGGGGGTTTCTACGAGCAGTACTTC. It specifies CASSAARGGFYEQYF.